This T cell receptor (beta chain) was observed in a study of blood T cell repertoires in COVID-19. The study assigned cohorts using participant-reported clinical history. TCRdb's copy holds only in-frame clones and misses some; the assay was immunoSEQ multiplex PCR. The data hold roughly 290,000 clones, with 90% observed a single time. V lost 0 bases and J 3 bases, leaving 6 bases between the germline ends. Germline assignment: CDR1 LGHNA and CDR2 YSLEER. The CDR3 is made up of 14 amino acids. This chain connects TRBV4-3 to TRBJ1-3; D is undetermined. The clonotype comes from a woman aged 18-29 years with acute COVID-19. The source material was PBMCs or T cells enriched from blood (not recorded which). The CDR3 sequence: CASSQDSGGNTIYF. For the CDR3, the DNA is TGCGCCAGCAGCCAAGATTCGGGTGGAAACACCATATATTTT.